These T cell receptor beta chains were read from a single sample in a study of response to subunit inactivated influenza vaccine. TCRdb itself ran the RT-PCR reads through MiXCR, one entry per CDR3 protein. The sample has 430,000 or so distinct CDR3 sequences, roughly 9.8% seen once. The sample consisted of PBMCs from blood, taken roughly 45 days after vaccination. These receptor sequences come from a man between 50 and 59 years old who received an inactivated influenza vaccine. CDR3s include the opening cysteine and the closing phenylalanine or tryptophan. Fields, in order: V gene, CDR3 protein.

TRBV14 CASSLRQGLRYYEQYF
TRBV12-3/TRBV12-4 CASKKAGAGNTGELFF
TRBV12-3/TRBV12-4 CASSLGGIAYNEQFF
TRBV12-3/TRBV12-4 CASSALAGGMGDTQYF
TRBV7-2 CASSLDRGPYEQYF
TRBV20-1 CSARDSRGLAGDTQYF
TRBV14 CASSPVWGFAEGTQYF
TRBV10-3 CAISEGRGNEQFF
TRBV29-1 CSVETSSSYEQYF
TRBV11-2 CASSLGGWTGTSGRFRNEQFF
TRBV20-1 CSARGGGPNTEAFF
TRBV7-9 CASSLSGQPYGYTF
TRBV4-3 CASSQEGTGPGETQYF
TRBV6-1 CASSELLGFNAYEQYF
TRBV20-1 CSASSPTTQPQHF
TRBV19 CASKVNSMNTEAFF
TRBV4-3 CASSQDRLALDNEQFF
TRBV12-3/TRBV12-4 CASSETSGREQYF
TRBV12-3/TRBV12-4 CASSGRTSGSTDTQYF
TRBV5-1 CASSGGPAYEQYF
TRBV20-1 CSANVGGRGYNEQFF
TRBV12-3/TRBV12-4 CASSFRGRIGNQPQHF
TRBV6-2/TRBV6-3 CASSYGLRGANTGELFF
TRBV25-1 CASTVGGSQDYNEQFF